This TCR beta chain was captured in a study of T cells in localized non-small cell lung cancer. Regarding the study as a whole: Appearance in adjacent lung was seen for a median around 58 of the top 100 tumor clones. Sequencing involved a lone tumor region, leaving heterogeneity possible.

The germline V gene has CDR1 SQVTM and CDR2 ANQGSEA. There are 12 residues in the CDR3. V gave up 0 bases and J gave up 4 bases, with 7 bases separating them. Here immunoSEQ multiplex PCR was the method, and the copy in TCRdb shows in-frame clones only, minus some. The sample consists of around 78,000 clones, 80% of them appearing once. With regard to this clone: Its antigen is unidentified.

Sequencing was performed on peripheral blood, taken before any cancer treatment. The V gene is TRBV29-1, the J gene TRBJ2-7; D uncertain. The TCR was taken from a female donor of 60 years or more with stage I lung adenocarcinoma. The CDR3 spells CSVEDLEYEQYF. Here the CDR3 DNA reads TGCAGCGTTGAAGATCTAGAGTACGAGCAGTACTTC.